Listed here are 31 T cell receptor beta chains from one sample, sequenced in a study of identical twins. TCRdb re-analysed the 5' RACE reads in MiXCR, keeping a single row per CDR3 protein. The data show fewer than 250,000 distinct CDR3 sequences, 7.5% seen once. This sample also belongs to another study, concerning yellow fever vaccine responses in identical twins.

The sample consisted of memory (CD45RO+) T cells sorted from blood. The receptors come from a woman between 18 and 29 years old in good health.

This chain joins TRBV18 and TRBJ2-1, with a tentative D call TRBD1 (5 bases). Looked up from germline, CDR1 is KGHSH and CDR2 is LQKENI. The V end was cut by 2 bases, the J end by 8 bases, with 13 bases between. The CDR3 is made up of 14 amino acids. The CDR3 reads CASSPDRRADEQFF. DNA for the CDR3: TGTGCCAGCTCACCAGACCGCAGGGCGGATGAGCAGTTCTTC.

This clonotype was seen many times. The chain joins TRBV24-1 to TRBJ2-5; 7 bases match TRBD1. Trimming took 2 bases from V and 7 from J; bases not matched to a gene: 6. Germline CDR1 KGHDR, CDR2 SFDVKD. The CDR3 runs to 14 residues. The DNA for the CDR3 is TGTGCCACCAGTGATTCGATTGGACAGGCGACCCAGTACTTC. Translated: CATSDSIGQATQYF.

The rearrangement joins TRBV10-1 to TRBJ2-2; TRBD2 matches at 12 bases. V shed 0 bases, J shed 6 bases, and the junction held 2 bases outside the gene matches. CDR1 WNHNN and CDR2 SYGVQD come from the germline V gene (reference sequence). CDR3 length: 16 amino acids. Here the CDR3 reads CASSESASGRAGELFF. The CDR3 DNA follows: TGCGCCAGCAGTGAGTCTGCTAGCGGGAGGGCCGGGGAGCTGTTTTTT.

In its sample, this clonotype was seen many times. The V and J genes are TRBV7-2 and TRBJ2-1; D might be TRBD2 (6 bases). Germline CDR1 is SGHTA and CDR2 is FQGNSA. CDR3 size: 13 residues. V lost 6 bases, J lost 9 bases, and 15 bases lay in between. The CDR3 DNA reads TGTGCCAGCAGTTTTGTCAAGCGGGTTGAGCAGTTCTTC. The encoded protein is CASSFVKRVEQFF. Based on the CDR3 plus reference TRBV7-2 and TRBJ2-1, the full variable domain is GAGVSQSPSNKVTEKGKDVELRCDPISGHTALYWYRQSLGQGLEFLIYFQGNSAPDKSGLPSDRFSAERTGGSVSTLTIQRTQQEDSAVYLCASSFVKRVEQFFGPGTRLTVL.

This clonotype was seen only a few times. The rearrangement joins TRBV11-2 to TRBJ2-4; 7 nucleotides line up with TRBD2. Germline trimming cut 5 bases from V and 0 bases from J; bases unmatched to any gene: 10. Germline V gene data show CDR1 as SGHAT and CDR2 as FQNNGV. There are 17 residues in the CDR3. The CDR3 bases are TGTGCCAGCAGCGCCCATGGCGGGGGATTAGCCAAAAACATTCAGTACTTC. Protein: CASSAHGGGLAKNIQYF. Based on the CDR3 plus reference TRBV11-2 and TRBJ2-4, the full variable domain is EAGVAQSPRYKIIEKRQSVAFWCNPISGHATLYWYQQILGQGPKLLIQFQNNGVVDDSQLPKDRFSAERLKGVDSTLKIQPAKLEDSAVYLCASSAHGGGLAKNIQYFGAGTRLSVL.

This clonotype was counted between two and nine times. The chain combines TRBV28 with TRBJ2-7, with D perhaps matching TRBD1 (5 bases). Germline CDR1 reads MDHEN; CDR2 reads SYDVKM. The CDR3 extends over 13 amino acids. V lost 3 bases, J lost 9 bases, and 15 bases lay in between. The CDR3 sequence: CASSFPSWGGQYF. The CDR3 region has the DNA TGTGCCAGCAGTTTCCCGTCCTGGGGCGGGCAGTACTTC.

V and J are TRBV2 and TRBJ2-7; D gene ambiguous. The germline V gene has CDR1 SNHLY and CDR2 FYNNEI. V was shortened by 2 bases and J by 1 base, with 9 bases between the two germline ends. This CDR3 has 14 residues. The DNA of the CDR3 is TGTGCCAGCAGTGAAAGGGTACTTTCCTACGAGCAGTACTTC. Translating gives CASSERVLSYEQYF.

This clonotype was recorded a few times. This rearrangement joins TRBV2 to TRBJ2-5; 10 bases match TRBD1. Losses at the gene ends were 5 bases for V and 7 bases for J; bases not matched to a gene: 7. The length of the CDR3 is 14 residues. From germline, CDR1 is SNHLY and CDR2 FYNNEI. CDR3 in amino acids: CASSYRDRGGTQYF. The DNA of the CDR3 is TGTGCCAGCAGTTACCGGGACAGGGGAGGGACCCAGTACTTC.

The genes are TRBV5-1 and TRBJ2-3; D is ambiguous. The CDR3 contains 14 residues. V lost 4 bases and J lost 4, with 13 bases in between. In germline, CDR1 is SGHRS, CDR2 YFSETQ. CDR3 sequence (DNA): TGCGCCAGCAGCCCTCGAGGCAGCCCAGATACGCAGTATTTT. Its translation: CASSPRGSPDTQYF.

The gene calls are TRBV10-3 and TRBJ2-5, with 9 nucleotides matching TRBD2. CDR3 length equals 15 residues. With V trimmed by 5 bases and J by 3 bases, 7 bases remained unmatched. CDR1 and CDR2 from the germline V gene are ENHRY and SYGVKD. CDR3 DNA: TGTGCCATCAGTCCCACTAGCGGGCCTAAAGAGACCCAGTACTTC. Translating gives CAISPTSGPKETQYF.

In this sample, this clonotype turned up many times. V usage is TRBV28 and J usage is TRBJ1-2, with 7 nucleotides matching TRBD1. V shed 2 bases and J 8 bases; nucleotides not matched to a gene: 8. Per the germline V gene, CDR1 is MDHEN and CDR2 is SYDVKM. CDR3 length equals 14 residues. CDR3 residues: CASSLSGTVKGYTF. In DNA form, the CDR3 reads TGTGCCAGCAGTTTAAGTGGGACAGTAAAAGGCTACACCTTC.

The chain couples TRBV4-2 to TRBJ2-7; D is undetermined. With 4 bases removed from V and 3 bases from J, the gap between germline ends came to 16 bases. Per germline, CDR1 LGHNA and CDR2 YNFKEQ. This CDR3 comprises 15 residues. The CDR3 here is CASSPRDGSGYEQYF. The CDR3 nucleotides read TGTGCCAGCAGCCCCAGAGACGGATCCGGCTACGAGCAGTACTTC.

This chain uses TRBV28 with TRBJ2-3, with D perhaps being TRBD1 or TRBD2 (5 bases each). V shed 3 bases and J shed 6 bases, with 25 bases lying between them. The CDR3 contains 18 residues. Germline V gene sequence: CDR1 MDHEN, CDR2 SYDVKM. DNA for the CDR3: TGTGCCAGCAGTTTTTTCTCGATCACGGGGCCTAGAGGCGATACGCAGTATTTT. Translating it yields CASSFFSITGPRGDTQYF.

This clonotype is a singleton in its sample. The chain joins TRBV11-3 to TRBJ2-2; 8 nucleotides line up with TRBD1. Germline CDR1 reads SGHNT; CDR2 reads YENEEA. This CDR3 comprises 14 residues. After removal of 4 bases from V and 5 bases from J, the junction contained 3 bases not matched to a gene. The CDR3 spells CASSSGGFTGELFF. For the CDR3, the DNA is TGTGCCAGCAGCTCAGGGGGCTTTACCGGGGAGCTGTTTTTT.

This chain links TRBV12-2 with TRBJ2-7; the DNA was not used to check the table's D call, TRBD2. TRBV12-2 is recorded as a pseudogene. The CDR3 extends over 17 amino acids. CDR3 DNA sequence: TGTGCAAGTCGCTTAGCGCGGACTAGCGTACTTTTCTACGAGCAGTACTTC. Translating gives CASRLARTSVLFYEQYF.

This clonotype was seen repeatedly, ten times or more. This chain connects TRBV3-1 to TRBJ1-2; D is undetermined. The CDR3 length is 13 residues. Trimming left V 4 bases short and J 3 bases short, with 9 bases between. Germline V gives CDR1 LGHDT, CDR2 YNNKEL (reference sequence). CDR3 sequence reads: CASSPSRDYGYTF. The CDR3 DNA sequence: TGTGCCAGCAGCCCGTCCCGTGACTATGGCTACACCTTC.

This rearrangement joins TRBV20-1 to TRBJ1-5; D unresolved. The CDR3 spans 15 residues. V was shortened by 0 bases and J by 3 bases, with 12 bases between the two germline ends. CDR1 is DFQATT, CDR2 SNEGSKA, per germline (reference sequence). The CDR3 reads CSARDMAQLNQPQHF. CDR3 DNA sequence: TGCAGTGCTAGAGATATGGCACAGCTCAATCAGCCCCAGCATTTT.

The chain combines TRBV12-3 or TRBV12-4 with TRBJ1-2, with TRBD1 matching 7 bases. J lost 4 bases, V lost 1 base, and 6 bases had no gene match. The CDR3 consists of 15 residues. This chain's CDR3 is CASSLGDRYLYGYTF. The CDR3 nucleotides read TGTGCCAGCAGTTTAGGGGACAGATACCTCTATGGCTACACCTTC.

This clonotype has a count of ten or more. The gene calls are TRBV3-1 and TRBJ2-7, with D possibly being TRBD2 (5 bases). The germline V gene encodes CDR1 LGHDT and CDR2 YNNKEL (reference sequence). With 0 bases removed from V and 7 bases from J, the gap between germline ends came to 13 bases. The CDR3 has 14 amino acids. The CDR3 DNA reads as TGTGCCAGCAGCCAAGATCCACGCTCGGGGGAGCAGTACTTC. The encoded protein is CASSQDPRSGEQYF.

This clonotype was seen many times. This chain joins TRBV4-2 and TRBJ2-2, with TRBD1 matching 9 bases. The V gene end was trimmed by 4 bases and the J gene end by 7 bases; junction bases not matched to a gene: 10. The germline V gene has CDR1 LGHNA and CDR2 YNFKEQ. CDR3 length: 16 amino acids. Here the CDR3 DNA reads TGTGCCAGCAGCCCCTCCTCCGGGACAGGGAACGGGGAGCTGTTTTTT. Amino acids: CASSPSSGTGNGELFF.

This clonotype was counted a few times. The V and J genes are TRBV6-5 and TRBJ1-2, with 7 bases fitting TRBD1. The CDR3 contains 15 residues. V lost 4 bases, J lost 6 bases, and 11 bases stayed unmatched. Looked up from germline, CDR1 is MNHEY and CDR2 is SVGAGI. CDR3 nucleotide sequence: TGTGCCAGCAGTTCGGGGGGGACAGTTCCACATGGCTACACCTTC. It encodes CASSSGGTVPHGYTF.

This clonotype was counted at least ten times. The chain uses TRBV6-1 and TRBJ1-4; D gene uncertain. Per the germline V gene, CDR1 is MNHNS and CDR2 is SASEGT. Trimming shortened V by 6 bases and J by 7 bases, and 15 bases separated the two germline ends. CDR3 length: 14 amino acids. In DNA, the CDR3 is TGTGCCAGCAGCACCCGGGGTTTTCGTGAAAAACTGTTTTTT. Amino acids: CASSTRGFREKLFF.

This clonotype appeared many times. The J gene is TRBJ1-2, the V gene TRBV29-1; 8 bases map to TRBD1. J gave up 6 bases and V 6 bases, and 12 bases lay outside the gene matches. The CDR3 loop spans 14 amino acids. Germline loops: CDR1 SQVTM, CDR2 ANQGSEA. The CDR3 is CSVALGTGMHGYTF. In DNA, the CDR3 is TGCAGCGTGGCCCTCGGGACAGGAATGCATGGCTACACCTTC.

This clonotype was seen ten or more times. This chain connects TRBV7-2 to TRBJ2-7; D uncertain. The CDR3 has 14 residues. V shed 4 bases and J shed 5 bases, with 15 bases lying between them. In germline, CDR1 is SGHTA, CDR2 FQGNSA. The CDR3: CASSYLGGRDEQYF. CDR3 coding DNA: TGTGCCAGCAGCTACCTCGGTGGAAGGGACGAGCAGTACTTC.

The rearrangement joins TRBV20-1 to TRBJ2-7; a weak D match, TRBD2 (7 bases). V lost 3 bases and J lost 4, with 22 bases in between. CDR1 DFQATT and CDR2 SNEGSKA come from the germline V gene (reference sequence). CDR3 length: 16 amino acids. The CDR3 DNA reads as TGCAGTGCTAGGTGGGGGGGGGGCAGGAATCCGTACGAGCAGTACTTC. Amino acids: CSARWGGGRNPYEQYF.

This clonotype came up many times. This rearrangement joins TRBV9 to TRBJ2-3; D may be TRBD1 (5 bases). Per the germline V gene, CDR1 is SGDLS and CDR2 is YYNGEE. The CDR3 spans 14 residues. V was pared by 5 bases and J by 2 bases, with 12 bases between. CDR3 coding DNA: TGTGCCAGCAGAAGGGGCCATTCCACAGATACGCAGTATTTT. Translated, it gives CASRRGHSTDTQYF.

In regard to this clonotype: The junction does not match germline at one end; this may be a read error. The V gene is TRBV7-7, the J gene TRBJ1-1; D gene uncertain. Germline CDR1 SSHAT, CDR2 FNYEAQ (reference sequence). The CDR3 length is 13 residues. CDR3 nucleotides: TGTGCTAGCAGCTTAAAGACGAACACTGAAGCTTTCTTT. The encoded protein is CASSLKTNTEAFF.

In this sample, this clonotype turned up many times. V gene TRBV6-4 combines with J gene TRBJ2-2; D gene ambiguous. This CDR3 comprises 13 residues. Germline V CDR1 and CDR2: MRHNA, SNTAGT. Deletions cut 8 bases from V and 0 bases from J, with 7 bases between. CDR3 sequence (DNA): TGTGCCAGCGCCGCGTCGAACACCGGGGAGCTGTTTTTT. As protein: CASAASNTGELFF.

The table lists this clonotype with many counts. The rearrangement joins TRBV2 to TRBJ2-7, with TRBD2 matching over 9 bases. CDR3 length: 15 amino acids. With V trimmed by 11 bases and J by 3 bases, 14 bases remained unmatched. Looked up from germline, CDR1 is SNHLY and CDR2 is FYNNEI. The CDR3 DNA follows: TGTGCCTCCAAAAGGGGAGGGACTAGCAGCTACGAGCAGTACTTC. Translation gives CASKRGGTSSYEQYF.

This clonotype was seen repeatedly, ten times or more. This rearrangement joins TRBV12-3 or TRBV12-4 to TRBJ2-2, with D possibly TRBD1 on 6 matching bases. V was trimmed by 2 bases and J by 6 bases, leaving 10 bases between them. CDR3 length equals 14 residues. The CDR3, as DNA: TGTGCCAGCAGTTTACTACAGGGTGCCGGGGAGCTGTTTTTT. Amino acids: CASSLLQGAGELFF.

The chain employs TRBV7-9 and TRBJ1-6, with 8 bases that match TRBD1. J gave up 5 bases and V 6 bases, and 3 bases lay outside the gene matches. The length of the CDR3 is 14 residues. In germline, CDR1 is SEHNR, CDR2 FQNEAQ (reference sequence). The chain's CDR3 is CASRSTGDNSPLHF. The CDR3 coding sequence is TGTGCCAGCAGGTCGACAGGGGATAATTCACCCCTCCACTTT.